This entry lists 17 T cell receptor beta chains sequenced from one sample in a study of response to subunit inactivated influenza vaccine. TCRdb analysed the RT-PCR reads with MiXCR anew, one entry per CDR3 protein. The sample holds more than 700,000 distinct CDR3 sequences; 21% are singletons and the top ten take 10%. This sample comprised PBMCs from blood, obtained approximately 5 days after vaccination. These receptors all stem from a man between 50 and 59 years old who received an inactivated influenza vaccine.

This clonotype was observed a handful of times. The rearrangement joins TRBV5-1 to TRBJ1-6; 7 bases are a match to TRBD1. The germline V gene has CDR1 SGHRS and CDR2 YFSETQ. This CDR3 is 15 amino acids long. Germline trimming cut 4 bases from V and 3 bases from J; bases unmatched to any gene: 4. CDR3 sequence reads: CASSEGQSYNSPLHF. DNA of the CDR3: TGCGCCAGCAGCGAGGGACAGAGCTATAATTCACCCCTCCACTTT.

The rearrangement links TRBV6-7 to TRBJ2-1, with D perhaps matching TRBD1 (6 bases). TRBV6-7 is given ORF status, its function remaining uncertain. There are 14 residues in the CDR3. The CDR3, as DNA: TGTGCTAGGAGTGACAGGACCTCCTACAATGAGCAGTTCTTC. This encodes CARSDRTSYNEQFF.

This chain joins TRBV12-3 or TRBV12-4 and TRBJ2-3; 10 nucleotides match TRBD2. The CDR3 is 17 residues long. V lost 3 bases, J lost 4 bases, and 10 bases stayed unmatched. The DNA for the CDR3 is TGTGCCAGCAGTTTTCACCCCGGGACTAGCGACTCAGATACGCAGTATTTT. Translated, it gives CASSFHPGTSDSDTQYF.

The V gene is TRBV28, the J gene TRBJ1-6, with a weak D call TRBD1 (5 bases). CDR1 MDHEN and CDR2 SYDVKM come from the germline V gene. V was pared by 6 bases and J by 6 bases, with 12 bases between. This CDR3 has 14 amino acids. Here the CDR3 reads CASRRGWGNSPLHF. The DNA of the CDR3 is TGTGCCAGCAGGAGGGGTTGGGGTAATTCACCCCTCCACTTT.

The chain uses TRBV5-1 and TRBJ2-1; TRBD1 aligns across 9 bases. V trimming: 5 bases; J trimming: 0 bases; junction bases outside the gene matches: 3. Per the germline V gene, CDR1 is SGHRS and CDR2 is YFSETQ. The CDR3 has 15 amino acids. The CDR3 region is CASSWTGVSYNEQFF. Written as DNA, the CDR3 is TGCGCCAGCAGTTGGACAGGGGTCTCCTACAATGAGCAGTTCTTC.

The chain couples TRBV7-8 to TRBJ2-3; D is ambiguous. CDR1 and CDR2 from the germline V gene are SGHVS and FQNEAQ. V was trimmed by 5 bases and J by 4 bases, leaving 16 bases between them. The CDR3 loop spans 15 amino acids. The CDR3 protein is CASSPGRVSPDTQYF. In nucleotides, the CDR3 is TGTGCCAGCAGCCCCGGTAGGGTGTCCCCAGATACGCAGTATTTT.

This rearrangement joins TRBV30 to TRBJ2-1, with D perhaps assigned TRBD1 or TRBD2 (5 bases each). Trimming removed 3 bases at V and 10 bases at J, with 22 bases between. The CDR3 runs 15 residues. The germline V gene encodes CDR1 GTSNPN and CDR2 SVGIG (reference sequence). The CDR3 is CAWRRPGTSGREQFF. DNA for the CDR3: TGTGCCTGGAGGCGACCCGGGACCTCGGGGCGAGAGCAGTTCTTC.

V is TRBV15 and J is TRBJ1-1, with 7 bases that match TRBD1. In germline, CDR1 is LNHNV, CDR2 YYDKDF (reference sequence). The V segment lost 2 bases and the J segment 1 base; nucleotides outside the gene matches: 4. CDR3 length equals 15 residues. The CDR3 DNA reads as TGTGCCACCAGCAGACGGGACAGCGAGAACACTGAAGCTTTCTTT. Protein product: CATSRRDSENTEAFF. Full variable domain (rest looked up from reference TRBV15 and TRBJ1-1): DAMVIQNPRYQVTQFGKPVTLSCSQTLNHNVMYWYQQKSSQAPKLLFHYYDKDFNNEADTPDNFQSRRPNTSFCFLDIRSPGLGDTAMYLCATSRRDSENTEAFFGQGTRLTVV.

This clonotype was picked up a small number of times. CDR3 sequence (DNA): TGTGCCAGCAGCTTAGATGGGGGCGCAACTGAAGCTTTCTTT. It codes for CASSLDGGATEAFF. The chain couples TRBV7-9 to TRBJ1-1; D possibly corresponds to TRBD1 (6 bases). There are 14 residues in the CDR3. Germline CDR1 reads SEHNR; CDR2 reads FQNEAQ (reference sequence). V gave up 1 base and J gave up 5 bases, with 11 bases separating them.

This clonotype was seen a handful of times. The rearrangement links TRBV5-1 to TRBJ2-1; no definite D call. The CDR3 is made up of 12 amino acids. Trimming took 5 bases from V and 4 from J, leaving 7 bases between them. Germline assignment: CDR1 SGHRS and CDR2 YFSETQ. CDR3: CASRDQYNEQFF. In nucleotides, the CDR3 is TGCGCCAGCAGGGACCAATACAATGAGCAGTTCTTC.

The V and J genes are TRBV20-1 and TRBJ2-5, with D possibly being TRBD1 (6 bases). The V gene's germline CDR1 is DFQATT and CDR2 SNEGSKA (reference sequence). V was trimmed by 2 bases and J by 4 bases, leaving 8 bases between them. The CDR3 sequence is 12 residues long. The CDR3 reads CSARPRGETQYF. The CDR3, as DNA: TGCAGTGCTAGACCCAGGGGAGAGACCCAGTACTTC.

This clonotype was detected only a few times. The genes are TRBV24-1 and TRBJ2-1; the D gene is possibly TRBD1 (5 bases). The CDR3 totals 15 residues. V was pared by 4 bases and J by 9 bases, with 18 bases between. Germline-derived CDR1 and CDR2 are KGHDR and SFDVKD. In DNA, the CDR3 is TGTGCCACCAGTGACGTCCAGGGTAGCAAAAGTGAGCAGTTCTTC. Translation gives CATSDVQGSKSEQFF.

This clonotype was counted only a few times. Lacking the conserved final phenylalanine or tryptophan, this CDR3 likely reflects a read error. Because the CDR3's place on the DNA is in doubt, the DNA is left out and the CDR3 is given as listed by TCRdb. This CDR3 reads CASSQTPGLAGIYI. The chain recombines TRBV6-1 with TRBJ2-7; no check of the table's D call, TRBD2, against the DNA was made. CDR1 is MNHNS, CDR2 SASEGT, per germline. The CDR3 region is 14 residues in length, termini included.

V and J are TRBV7-6 and TRBJ2-1, with 13 bases identical to TRBD2. The germline V gene encodes CDR1 SGHVS and CDR2 FNYEAQ. The CDR3 has 15 amino acids. Trimming cost V 6 bases and J 7 bases; bases outside gene matches: 6. For the CDR3, the DNA is TGTGCCAGCAGTTATACTAGCGGGAGGGGTAATGAGCAGTTCTTC. Its translation is CASSYTSGRGNEQFF.

The table lists this clonotype with many counts. The V and J genes are TRBV20-1 and TRBJ2-7; a possible D gene is TRBD1 (6 bases). CDR1 and CDR2 (germline): DFQATT, SNEGSKA (reference sequence). V gave up 5 bases and J gave up 0 bases, with 11 bases separating them. The CDR3 consists of 13 residues. The CDR3, as DNA: TGCAGTGCTCACCGGGACATCTCCTACGAGCAGTACTTC. Amino acids: CSAHRDISYEQYF.

This clonotype was seen a handful of times. The chain has TRBV6-1 and TRBJ2-7, with D tentatively TRBD2 (5 bases). Per germline, CDR1 MNHNS and CDR2 SASEGT. Trimming cost V 4 bases and J 3 bases, with 16 bases left between them. CDR3 length equals 15 residues. This CDR3 is CASSVGYGEGYEQYF. CDR3 nucleotides: TGTGCCAGCAGTGTAGGTTACGGGGAAGGCTACGAGCAGTACTTC.

The chain recombines TRBV7-9 with TRBJ2-1; no clear D. Per the germline V gene, CDR1 is SEHNR and CDR2 is FQNEAQ (reference sequence). The ends were cut back, 8 bases at V and 3 bases at J, with 8 bases in the middle. There are 12 residues in the CDR3. CDR3 bases: TGTGCCAGCGCTCCGGGCTACAATGAGCAGTTCTTC. The encoded protein is CASAPGYNEQFF.